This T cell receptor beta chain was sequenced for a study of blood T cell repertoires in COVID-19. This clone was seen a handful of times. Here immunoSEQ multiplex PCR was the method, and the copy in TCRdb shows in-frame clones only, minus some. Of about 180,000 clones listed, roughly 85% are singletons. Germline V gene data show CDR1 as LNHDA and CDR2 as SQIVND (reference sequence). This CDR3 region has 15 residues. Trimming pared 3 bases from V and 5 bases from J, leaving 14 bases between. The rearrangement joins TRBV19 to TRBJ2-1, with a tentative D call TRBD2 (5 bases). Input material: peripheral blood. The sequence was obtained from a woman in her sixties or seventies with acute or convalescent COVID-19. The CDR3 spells CASSMTNGENNEQFF. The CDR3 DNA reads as TGTGCCAGTAGTATGACCAATGGGGAGAACAATGAGCAGTTCTTC.